Reported below is one T cell receptor beta chain. The target antigen is unknown. The data originate from a study of identical twins. Whole-study results and caveats: Weaker excess twin sharing was seen among beta out-of-frame sequences. Partial confounding of zero-insertion analyses by invariant MAIT and iNKT cells was possible.

Every donor was a healthy Caucasian. Unique molecular identifiers were in the cDNA, with template-switch universal primer binding. TCRdb reprocessed the 5' RACE reads via MiXCR and lists one record per CDR3 protein. The sample consists of under 350,000 distinct CDR3 sequences, roughly 9% of them appearing once. V was pared by 5 bases and J by 5 bases, with 18 bases between. Per the germline V gene, CDR1 is SGHTA and CDR2 is FQGNSA. The CDR3 spans 15 residues. These data are also associated with another study on yellow fever vaccine responses in identical twins.

The clonotype originates from a woman aged 18-29 years in good health. Sequenced material: CD8+ T cells sorted from blood. This sequence joins TRBV7-2 and TRBJ2-5, with a tentative D call TRBD2 (6 bases). The CDR3 DNA reads TGTGCCAGCAGCCGGAGGGAGGACTCGGGGGAGACCCAGTACTTC. It specifies CASSRREDSGETQYF.